The sequence of this T cell receptor (beta chain) was determined in a study of regulatory T cells in long-lasting Graves disease. The study, taken as a whole, reports: Peripheral blood, not thyroid tissue, was the sole material studied.

Combining iRepertoire HTBI primers with Arm-PCR of CDR3 regions, the authors built TCR beta libraries. TCRdb reprocessed the multiplex PCR reads via MiXCR and lists one record per CDR3 protein. In the table there are more than 350,000 distinct CDR3 sequences, 21% of which are singletons. This clonotype appeared a few times. What it binds is not known. Described time point: persistent/refractory GD, antithyroid drugs over 5 years with positive TRAb. The authors made the TCR library using RNA they extracted from PBMCs. Germline V gene sequence: CDR1 SEHNR, CDR2 FQNEAQ (reference sequence). The V and J ends lost 2 bases and 2 bases respectively, with 13 bases between them. This CDR3 is 16 amino acids long.

The clonotype comes from a female donor with Graves disease. Material: peripheral blood mononuclear cells (PBMCs), obtained when the disease was refractory, from a patient treated with antithyroid drugs. This chain joins TRBV7-9 and TRBJ1-5; D perhaps matches TRBD1 (5 bases). The CDR3 DNA follows: TGTGCCAGCAGCTTAACGGGGCCCGGGGGCAATCAGCCCCAGCATTTT. Protein: CASSLTGPGGNQPQHF.